This paragraph reports one TCR beta chain. What it binds is not known. These data belong to a study of PD-1 blockade in classical Hodgkin lymphoma. Findings of the study overall: In CD4+ cells, TCR diversity went up significantly by C4D1, but in CD8+ cells it did not. When set against healthy donors, newly diagnosed patients were reported to show lower baseline TCR diversity.

Each patient relapsed following autologous stem cell transplantation, and prior brentuximab vedotin exposure differed. The CDR3 is 16 residues long. J was trimmed by 10 bases and V by 3 bases; bases with no gene match: 14. The germline CDR1 and CDR2 sequences are ENHRY and SYGVKD. Only in-frame clones appear in the TCRdb table, and some are missing; sequencing was by immunoSEQ multiplex PCR. Seen here are 90,000 or so clones, over 90% observed once, and the top ten hold approximately 2.4%. This TCR was recovered from a human donor with classical Hodgkin lymphoma. The chain joins TRBV10-3 to TRBJ2-7; 11 bases are shared with TRBD2. This specimen consisted of peripheral blood mononuclear cells (PBMCs), obtained before the second cycle of nivolumab. Here the CDR3 DNA reads TGTGCCATCAGTGAACAAACCGGGACTAGCGGAAACGTTCAGTACTTC. Residues: CAISEQTGTSGNVQYF.